A single T cell receptor (beta chain) is shown here with its context. This clonotype has ten or more counts. This receptor's antigen is unknown. No much larger clone is present one base from it, and per-base qualities are unavailable. In light of the paper, this sample's time point label describes: persistent/refractory GD, antithyroid drugs over 5 years with positive TRAb. For both TCR sequencing and RNA sequencing, RNA was extracted from PBMCs in TRIzol. The diagnosis of Graves' disease followed American Thyroid Association guidelines. Recruitment of patients was carried out at an endocrinology department in Xi'an, China. Each patient gave approximately 10 milliliters of peripheral blood, collected in an EDTA anticoagulant tube. PBMCs were isolated by Ficoll Paque Plus density gradient separation without further T cell sorting. An Agilent 2100 Bioanalyzer and agarose gel were used to check RNA quality, while a NanoDrop 2000 measured RNA concentration.

These data come from a study of regulatory T cells in long-lasting Graves disease (dated by TCRdb to 2020 to 2023). For context, the study as a whole: Persistent Graves' disease meant more than 5 years of antithyroid drug treatment with TSH receptor autoantibodies that stayed positive. Patients with persistent Graves' disease were compared with patients with newly diagnosed Graves' disease using TCR sequencing and RNA sequencing of peripheral blood. On average, persistent Graves' disease patients in the clinical cohort had been on antithyroid drugs for around ten years. A total of about 35 samples underwent TCR sequencing, from some 13 patients with persistent Graves' disease and 20 or so patients with newly diagnosed Graves' disease. The study was conducted in China and was registered as a clinical trial.

Results the study describes overall, beyond this receptor: Compared with newly diagnosed patients, patients with persistent Graves' disease had lower TCR Shannon entropy and fewer highly expanded clones, which suggests clonal expansion. Only peripheral blood was studied, because thyroid tissue, the primary lesion, was inaccessible. Sequencing and analysis were limited to the TCR beta chain. Patients with persistent disease shared more public clonotypes (around 2,700) than newly diagnosed patients did (about 1,000). As a limitation, the authors acknowledged that the small sample size may reduce accuracy. Persistent disease showed preferential use of TRBV28, TRBJ1-2 and TRBJ2-5, whereas newly diagnosed disease favored TRBV20-1 and TRBJ2-1.

CDR3 length: 17 amino acids, cysteine to phenylalanine. Solely the CDR3 DNA is kept, with 51 bases framed from the first base. The germline V end is reduced by 2 bases and the J end by 2 bases; junction bases left unmatched: 10. From the germline V gene, CDR1 is SGHAT and CDR2 is FQNNGV. The receptor library was made with multiplex PCR. The instrument given in TCRdb is Illumina HiSeq 4000. TCR beta libraries were built with iRepertoire HTBI primers and Arm-PCR amplification of CDR3 regions. PCR products were gel purified before sequencing. As for the authors' bioinformatics: A total of 62 TRBV and about 13 TRBJ segments were identified across samples and were used for gene usage analysis of CDR3 amino acid clonotypes. Filtered high-quality paired reads were merged into contigs using COPE and FqMerger. BLAST was used to align contigs to IMGT TRBV, TRBD and TRBJ reference genes, with CDR3 defined following IMGT. Any clonotype with a frequency above 0.1% was counted as a highly expanded clone. Repertoire diversity was measured by Shannon entropy, and V-J evenness by the Gini coefficient. A clonotype found in more than one individual was treated as public. The raw public data were reprocessed by TCRdb itself: fastp quality trimming at Q25, MiXCR clonotype calling, in-frame beta chains only. Merged by CDR3 protein, the rows form single entries marked with the most common genes and DNA. These V and J calls are TCRdb output, not the study's own analysis. The sample table contains more than 650,000 distinct CDR3 sequences; only one count was recorded for about 32% of them. The top ten clones comprise about 42% of the sample.

The rearranged chain carries TRBV11-2 and TRBJ2-5; TRBD1 fits 8 bases in the junction. The sample was peripheral blood mononuclear cells (PBMCs), taken when the disease was refractory, from a patient treated with antithyroid drugs. The receptor was derived from a female donor with Graves disease. The CDR3 in this case is CASSLHGTGFAQETQYF. In nucleotide form, the sequence is TGTGCCAGCAGCTTACACGGGACAGGCTTCGCTCAAGAGACCCAGTACTTC.